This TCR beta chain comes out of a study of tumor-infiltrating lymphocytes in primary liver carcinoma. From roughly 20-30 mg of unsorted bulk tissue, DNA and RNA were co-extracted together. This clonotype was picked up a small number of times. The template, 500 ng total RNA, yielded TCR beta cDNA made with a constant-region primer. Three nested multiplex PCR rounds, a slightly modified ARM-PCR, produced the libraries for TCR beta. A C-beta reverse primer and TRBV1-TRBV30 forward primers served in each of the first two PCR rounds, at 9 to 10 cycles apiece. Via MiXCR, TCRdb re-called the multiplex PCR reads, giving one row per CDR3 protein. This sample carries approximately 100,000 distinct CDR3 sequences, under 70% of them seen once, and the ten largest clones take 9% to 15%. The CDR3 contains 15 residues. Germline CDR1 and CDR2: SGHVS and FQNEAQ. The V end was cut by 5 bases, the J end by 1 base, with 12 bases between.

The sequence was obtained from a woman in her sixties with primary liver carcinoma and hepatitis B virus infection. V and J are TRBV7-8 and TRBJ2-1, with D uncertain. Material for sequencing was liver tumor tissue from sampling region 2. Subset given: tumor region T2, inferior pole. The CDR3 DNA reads TGTGCCAGCAGCCTCGAAGGGCGTTCCTACAATGAGCAGTTCTTC. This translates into CASSLEGRSYNEQFF.